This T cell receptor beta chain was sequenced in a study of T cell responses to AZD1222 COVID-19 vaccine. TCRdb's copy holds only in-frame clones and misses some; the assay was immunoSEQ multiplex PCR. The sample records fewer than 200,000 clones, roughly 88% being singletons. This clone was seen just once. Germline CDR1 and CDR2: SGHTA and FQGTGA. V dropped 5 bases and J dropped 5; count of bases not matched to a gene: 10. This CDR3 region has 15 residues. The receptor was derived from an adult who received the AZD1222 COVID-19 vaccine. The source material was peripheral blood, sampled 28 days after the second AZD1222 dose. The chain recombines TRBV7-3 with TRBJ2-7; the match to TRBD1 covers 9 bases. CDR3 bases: TGTGCCAGCAGCGCCTCCGGGACAGGGAACGACGAGCAGTACTTC. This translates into CASSASGTGNDEQYF.